Listed here is a single T cell receptor (beta chain). The PCR contained 60 Vbeta and 13 Jbeta primers. The method was immunoSEQ multiplex PCR; TCRdb's version includes in-frame clones alone and lacks a portion of them. The table records 130,000 or so clones, around 80% of them present only once. The length of the CDR3 is 14 residues. The germline V and J ends were trimmed by 2 bases and 5 bases, with 12 bases remaining between them. CDR1 is SNHLY, CDR2 FYNNEI, per germline. This record comes from a study of cytomegalovirus exposure and HLA in healthy donors. This receptor was taken from a woman in her late teens or twenties in good health and CMV-seropositive. The sample was PBMCs. The chain links TRBV2 to TRBJ2-5; TRBD2 is a possible D gene (5 bases). The CDR3 reads CASSERASSETQYF. In DNA, the CDR3 is TGTGCCAGCAGTGAAAGGGCTAGCTCCGAGACCCAGTACTTC.